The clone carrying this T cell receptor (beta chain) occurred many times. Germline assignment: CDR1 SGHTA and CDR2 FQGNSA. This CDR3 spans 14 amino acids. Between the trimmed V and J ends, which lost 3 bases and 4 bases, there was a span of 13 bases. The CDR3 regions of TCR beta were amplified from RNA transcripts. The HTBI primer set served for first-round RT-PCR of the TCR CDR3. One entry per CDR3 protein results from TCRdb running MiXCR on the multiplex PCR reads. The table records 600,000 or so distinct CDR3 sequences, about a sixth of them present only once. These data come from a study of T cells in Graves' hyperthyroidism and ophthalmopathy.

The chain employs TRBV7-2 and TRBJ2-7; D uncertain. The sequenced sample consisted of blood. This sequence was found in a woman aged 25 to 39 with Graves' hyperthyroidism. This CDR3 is CASSFGPGPYEQYF. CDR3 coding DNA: TGTGCCAGCAGCTTTGGCCCGGGCCCTTACGAGCAGTACTTC. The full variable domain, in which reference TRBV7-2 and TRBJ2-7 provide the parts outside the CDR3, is GAGVSQSPSNKVTEKGKDVELRCDPISGHTALYWYRQSLGQGLEFLIYFQGNSAPDKSGLPSDRFSAERTGGSVSTLTIQRTQQEDSAVYLCASSFGPGPYEQYFGPGTRLTVT.